The clone carrying this T cell receptor (beta chain) has more than one count but fewer than ten. This sample was included in a study of blood T cell repertoires in COVID-19. Study details: Sites across the United States, Italy and Spain contributed samples from acute and convalescent COVID-19.

Only in-frame clones appear in the TCRdb table, and some are missing; sequencing was by immunoSEQ multiplex PCR. The data show roughly 180,000 clones, with about 78% seen just once and roughly 7.8% held by the top ten. This CDR3 spans 15 amino acids. The V gene end was trimmed by 1 base and the J gene end by 7 bases; junction bases not matched to a gene: 8. Looked up from germline, CDR1 is LGHNA and CDR2 is YSLEER. Sample: peripheral blood. The V gene is TRBV4-3, the J gene TRBJ2-7, with TRBD2 identical over 9 bases. The source is a woman between 45 and 60 years old with active or convalescent COVID-19. The CDR3 here is CASSQGIAGAEEQYF. DNA for the CDR3: TGCGCCAGCAGCCAAGGGATAGCGGGAGCGGAAGAGCAGTACTTC.